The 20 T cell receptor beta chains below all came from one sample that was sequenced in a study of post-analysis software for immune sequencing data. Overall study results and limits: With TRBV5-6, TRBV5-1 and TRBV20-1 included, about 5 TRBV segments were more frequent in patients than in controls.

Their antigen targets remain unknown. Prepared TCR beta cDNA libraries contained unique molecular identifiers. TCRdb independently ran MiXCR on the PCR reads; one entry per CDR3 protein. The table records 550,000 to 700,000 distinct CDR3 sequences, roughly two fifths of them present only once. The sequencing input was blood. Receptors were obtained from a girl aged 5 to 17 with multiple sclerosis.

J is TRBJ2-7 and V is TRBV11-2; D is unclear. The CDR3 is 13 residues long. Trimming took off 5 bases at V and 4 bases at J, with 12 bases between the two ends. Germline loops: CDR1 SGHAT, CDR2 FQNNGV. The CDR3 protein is CASSPPGFYEQYF. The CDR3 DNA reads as TGTGCCAGCAGCCCACCGGGCTTTTACGAGCAGTACTTC.

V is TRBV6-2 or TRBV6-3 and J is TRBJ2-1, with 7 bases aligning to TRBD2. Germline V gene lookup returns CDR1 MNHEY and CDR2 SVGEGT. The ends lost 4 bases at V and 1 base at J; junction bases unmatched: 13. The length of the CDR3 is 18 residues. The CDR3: CASSSPRWRESSYNEQFF. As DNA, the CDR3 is TGTGCCAGCAGTTCCCCTAGGTGGCGGGAGAGTTCCTACAATGAGCAGTTCTTC.

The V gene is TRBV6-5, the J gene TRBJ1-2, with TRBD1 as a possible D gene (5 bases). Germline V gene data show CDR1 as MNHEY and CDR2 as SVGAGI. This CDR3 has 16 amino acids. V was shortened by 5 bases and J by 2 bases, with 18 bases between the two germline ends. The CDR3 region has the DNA TGTGCCAGCAGTCAACCTCCGGGACGGCCAAACTATGGCTACACCTTC. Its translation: CASSQPPGRPNYGYTF.

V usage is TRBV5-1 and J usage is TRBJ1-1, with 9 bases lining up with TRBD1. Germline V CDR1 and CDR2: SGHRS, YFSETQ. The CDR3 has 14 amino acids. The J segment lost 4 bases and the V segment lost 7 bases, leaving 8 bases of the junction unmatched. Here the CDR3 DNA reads TGCGCCAGCCAAGAGACAGGGGGTAGCACTGAAGCTTTCTTT. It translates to CASQETGGSTEAFF.

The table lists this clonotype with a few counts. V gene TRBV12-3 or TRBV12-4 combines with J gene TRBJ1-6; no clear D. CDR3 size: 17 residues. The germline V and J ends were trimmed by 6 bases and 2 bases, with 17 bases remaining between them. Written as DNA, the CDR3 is TGTGCCAGCAGCCGAGGCCGGGCAGGCACCTATAATTCACCCCTCCACTTT. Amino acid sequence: CASSRGRAGTYNSPLHF.

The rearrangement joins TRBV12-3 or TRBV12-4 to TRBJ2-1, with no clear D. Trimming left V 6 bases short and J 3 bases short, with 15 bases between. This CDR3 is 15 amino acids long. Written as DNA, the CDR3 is TGTGCCAGCAGCCCCCCAAGGGATGGCTACAATGAGCAGTTCTTC. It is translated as CASSPPRDGYNEQFF.

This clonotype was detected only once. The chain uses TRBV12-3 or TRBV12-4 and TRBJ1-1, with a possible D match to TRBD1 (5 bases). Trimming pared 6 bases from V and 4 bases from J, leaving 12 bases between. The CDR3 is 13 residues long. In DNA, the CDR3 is TGTGCCAGCAGCTTCGCAGGGAGCACTGAAGCTTTCTTT. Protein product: CASSFAGSTEAFF.

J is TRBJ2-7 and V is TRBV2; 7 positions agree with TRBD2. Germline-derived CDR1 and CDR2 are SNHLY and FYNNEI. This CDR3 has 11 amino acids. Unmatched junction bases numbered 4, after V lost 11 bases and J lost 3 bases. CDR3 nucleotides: TGTGCCGGTGGACTAGTCTACGAGCAGTACTTC. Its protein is CAGGLVYEQYF.

CDR3 in amino acids: CASSSLVEGYGYTF. CDR3 DNA: TGCGCCAGCAGCTCTCTTGTGGAGGGTTATGGCTACACCTTC. V is TRBV5-1 and J is TRBJ1-2; D not certain. Germline CDR1 reads SGHRS; CDR2 reads YFSETQ. V lost 3 bases to trimming and J lost 5 bases, with 14 bases between them. The CDR3 spans 14 residues.

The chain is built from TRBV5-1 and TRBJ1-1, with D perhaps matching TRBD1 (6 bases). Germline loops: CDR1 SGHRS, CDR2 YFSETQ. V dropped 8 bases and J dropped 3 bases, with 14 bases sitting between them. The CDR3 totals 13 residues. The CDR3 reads CASGEGGYTEAFF. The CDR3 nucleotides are TGCGCCAGTGGGGAGGGGGGCTACACTGAAGCTTTCTTT.

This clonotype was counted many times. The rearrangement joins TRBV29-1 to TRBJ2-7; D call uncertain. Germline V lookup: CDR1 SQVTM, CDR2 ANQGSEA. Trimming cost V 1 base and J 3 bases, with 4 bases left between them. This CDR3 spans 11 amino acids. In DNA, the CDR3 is TGCAGCGTTGAAGTTTTCTACGAGCAGTACTTC. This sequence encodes CSVEVFYEQYF.

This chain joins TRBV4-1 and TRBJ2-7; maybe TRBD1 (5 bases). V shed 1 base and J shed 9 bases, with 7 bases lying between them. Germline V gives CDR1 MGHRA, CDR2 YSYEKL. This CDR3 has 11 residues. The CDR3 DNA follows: TGCGCCAGCAGCCAAGGGGGCGGGCAGTACTTC. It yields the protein CASSQGGGQYF.

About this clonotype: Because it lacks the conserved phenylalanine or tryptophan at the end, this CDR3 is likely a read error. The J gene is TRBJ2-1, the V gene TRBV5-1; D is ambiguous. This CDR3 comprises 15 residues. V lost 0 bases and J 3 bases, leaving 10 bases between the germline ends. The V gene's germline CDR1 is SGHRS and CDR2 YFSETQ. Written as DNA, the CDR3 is TGCGCCAGCAGCTTGGCCGGAACCAGCTACAATGAGCAGTTCGTC. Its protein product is CASSLAGTSYNEQFV.

The CDR3 spells CASSFRGGGIDTQYF. CDR3 sequence (DNA): TGTGCCAGCAGCTTCCGCGGGGGGGGAATAGATACGCAGTATTTT. The chain couples TRBV7-2 to TRBJ2-3; 9 bases fit TRBD2. Per the germline V gene, CDR1 is SGHTA and CDR2 is FQGNSA. The CDR3 length is 15 residues. The ends lost 3 bases at V and 5 bases at J; junction bases unmatched: 6.

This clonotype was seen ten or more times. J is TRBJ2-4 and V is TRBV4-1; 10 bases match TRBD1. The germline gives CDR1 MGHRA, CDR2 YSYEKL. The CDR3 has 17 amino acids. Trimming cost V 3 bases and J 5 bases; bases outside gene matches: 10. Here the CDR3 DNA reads TGCGCCAGCAGCCACCACACCTCGACAGGGGGCCAAAACATTCAGTACTTC. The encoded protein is CASSHHTSTGGQNIQYF.

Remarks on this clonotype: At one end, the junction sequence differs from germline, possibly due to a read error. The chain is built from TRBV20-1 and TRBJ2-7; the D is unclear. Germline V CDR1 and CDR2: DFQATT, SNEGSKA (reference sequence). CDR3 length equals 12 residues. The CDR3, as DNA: TGCAGTGCTCGAGAAAACCTCGACGAGCAGTACTTC. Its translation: CSARENLDEQYF.

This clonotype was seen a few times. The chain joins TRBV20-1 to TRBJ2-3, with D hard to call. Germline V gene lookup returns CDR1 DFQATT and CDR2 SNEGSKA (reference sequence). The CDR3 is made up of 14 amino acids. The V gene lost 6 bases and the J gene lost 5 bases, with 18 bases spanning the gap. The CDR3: CSASSGNFRDTQYF. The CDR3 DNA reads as TGCAGTGCCTCCTCTGGTAACTTCAGAGATACGCAGTATTTT.

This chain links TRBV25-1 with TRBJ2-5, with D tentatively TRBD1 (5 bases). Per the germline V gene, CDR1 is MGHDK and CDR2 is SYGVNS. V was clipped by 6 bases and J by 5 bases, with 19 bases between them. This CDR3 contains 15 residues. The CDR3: CASSPSVRAKETQYF. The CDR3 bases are TGTGCCAGCAGCCCTTCGGTCAGGGCCAAGGAGACCCAGTACTTC.

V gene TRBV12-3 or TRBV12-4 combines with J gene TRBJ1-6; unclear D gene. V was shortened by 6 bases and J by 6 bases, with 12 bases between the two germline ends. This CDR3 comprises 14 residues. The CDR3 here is CASSPSGSNSPLHF. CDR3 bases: TGTGCCAGCAGCCCGAGTGGAAGTAATTCACCCCTCCACTTT.

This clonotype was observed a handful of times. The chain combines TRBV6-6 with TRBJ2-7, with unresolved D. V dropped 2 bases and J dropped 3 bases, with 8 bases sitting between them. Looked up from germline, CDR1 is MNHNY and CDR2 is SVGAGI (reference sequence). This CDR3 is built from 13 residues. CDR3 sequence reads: CASSYPSGYEQYF. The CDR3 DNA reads TGTGCCAGCAGTTACCCCAGTGGCTACGAGCAGTACTTC.